This T cell receptor beta chain was sequenced for a study of cytomegalovirus exposure and HLA in healthy donors. For this clone: Its antigen is unidentified.

Study-level points and caveats: Subsequent analysis revealed that first-cohort TCR clusters tended to co-occur in the roughly 120 validation repertoires. CMV antigen specificity was confirmed in vitro for a few CMV-associated chains.

Here immunoSEQ multiplex PCR was the method, and the copy in TCRdb shows in-frame clones only, minus some. The repertoire holds 250,000 to 350,000 clones, with approximately 86% as singletons. J was trimmed by 5 bases and V by 11 bases; bases with no gene match: 6. The CDR3 sequence is 12 residues long. Germline assignment: CDR1 WSHSY and CDR2 SAAADI. This TCR came from a man aged 25-40 years in good health and CMV-seronegative. The chain uses TRBV10-2 and TRBJ2-4, with 7 bases that match TRBD2. The source material was PBMCs. CDR3 sequence reads: CAAAGYENIQYF. For the CDR3, the DNA is TGCGCCGCAGCGGGGTATGAAAACATTCAGTACTTC.